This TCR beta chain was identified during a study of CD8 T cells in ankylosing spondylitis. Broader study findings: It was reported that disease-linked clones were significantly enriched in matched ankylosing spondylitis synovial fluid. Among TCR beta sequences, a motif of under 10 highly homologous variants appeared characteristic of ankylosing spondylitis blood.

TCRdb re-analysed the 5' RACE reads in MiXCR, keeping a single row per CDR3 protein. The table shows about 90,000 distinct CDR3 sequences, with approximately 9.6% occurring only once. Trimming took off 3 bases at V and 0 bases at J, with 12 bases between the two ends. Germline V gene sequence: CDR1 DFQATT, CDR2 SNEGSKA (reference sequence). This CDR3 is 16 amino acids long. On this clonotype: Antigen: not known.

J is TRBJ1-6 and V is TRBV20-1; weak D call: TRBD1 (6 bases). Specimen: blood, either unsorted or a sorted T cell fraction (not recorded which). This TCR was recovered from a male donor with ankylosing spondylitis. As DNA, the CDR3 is TGCAGTGCTAGGGACAGAGCAAACTCCTATAATTCACCCCTCCACTTT. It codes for CSARDRANSYNSPLHF.